Listed here are 9 T cell receptor beta chains from one sample, sequenced in a study of T cells in Graves' hyperthyroidism and ophthalmopathy. Amplification of TCR beta CDR3 regions was performed using RNA transcripts as template. The HTBI primer set drove a first-round RT-PCR of the TCR CDR3. A single record per CDR3 protein comes from TCRdb applying MiXCR to the multiplex PCR reads. The data contain around 720,000 distinct CDR3 sequences, over 35% of them singletons. Sequenced: blood. All receptors derive from a woman in her thirties or forties with Graves' hyperthyroidism.

This clonotype was detected a few times. J is TRBJ1-2 and V is TRBV4-1; 7 bases map to TRBD1. The germline gives CDR1 MGHRA, CDR2 YSYEKL. V gave up 1 base and J gave up 8 bases; unmatched junction bases: 7. The CDR3 consists of 14 residues. CDR3 sequence (DNA): TGCGCCAGCAGCCAAGTTTCAGGGGGAGGGGGCTACACCTTC. It translates to CASSQVSGGGGYTF.

CDR3 nucleotides: TGTGCCAGTAGTATCTGCAGGGTCCGCTCCAACTACTCATTTCCCCCCGAGCAGTACTTC. Translated: CASSICRVRSNYSFPPEQYF. This rearrangement joins TRBV19 to TRBJ2-7, with D maybe TRBD1 (5 bases). The CDR3 contains 20 residues. V lost 3 bases to trimming and J lost 6 bases, with 33 bases between them. From germline, CDR1 is LNHDA and CDR2 SQIVND (reference sequence).

Remarks on this clonotype: Possible read error: a much larger clone is one base away. The chain has TRBV6-6 and TRBJ2-7, with TRBD1 matching 7 bases. Germline-derived CDR1 and CDR2 are MNHNY and SVGAGI (reference sequence). The CDR3 consists of 12 residues. V shed 6 bases and J 8 bases; nucleotides not matched to a gene: 7. CDR3 region: CASSQTGHQQYF. The CDR3 DNA sequence: TGTGCCAGCAGCCAGACAGGGCACCAGCAGTACTTC.

This clonotype has ten or more counts. V and J are TRBV29-1 and TRBJ2-5; tentative D call: TRBD1 (5 bases). The CDR3 spans 16 residues. The ends were cut back, 0 bases at V and 2 bases at J, with 16 bases in the middle. Per germline, CDR1 SQVTM and CDR2 ANQGSEA. This CDR3 is CSVEDGWGTDQETQYF. CDR3 nucleotide sequence: TGCAGCGTTGAAGACGGGTGGGGCACAGATCAAGAGACCCAGTACTTC.

The rearrangement joins TRBV7-9 to TRBJ1-1; the match to TRBD1 covers 7 bases. Germline CDR1 and CDR2: SEHNR and FQNEAQ (reference sequence). The CDR3 length is 17 residues. Germline trimming cut 1 base from V and 1 base from J; bases unmatched to any gene: 9. As DNA, the CDR3 is TGTGCCAGCAGCTTAGGGGGCCAGGGGGTGAGGAACACTGAAGCTTTCTTT. Translation: CASSLGGQGVRNTEAFF.

In this sample, this clonotype turned up a few times. The J gene is TRBJ1-2, the V gene TRBV6-1; a weak D match, TRBD1 (6 bases). V was cut by 10 bases and J by 4 bases, with 13 bases left in between. Looked up from germline, CDR1 is MNHNS and CDR2 is SASEGT. The CDR3 loop spans 12 amino acids. CDR3 sequence: CATQAGVYGYTF. In DNA form, the CDR3 reads TGTGCCACCCAGGCAGGGGTCTATGGCTACACCTTC.

This chain links TRBV4-3 with TRBJ1-1; D ambiguous. Trimming removed 0 bases at V and 1 base at J, with 9 bases between. The V gene's germline CDR1 is LGHNA and CDR2 YSLEER. The CDR3 sequence is 15 residues long. The CDR3 region is CASSQEGWGNTEAFF. CDR3 in DNA: TGCGCCAGCAGCCAAGAGGGGTGGGGGAACACTGAAGCTTTCTTT.

Worth noting for this clonotype: Just one base apart from a much larger clone, this may be a read error. The CDR3 nucleotides are TGTGCCAGCATTGGGACCACAGGGGGCACCGAGGAGCTGTTTTTT. Translation gives CASIGTTGGTEELFF. The chain carries TRBV2 and TRBJ2-2, with 9 bases that match TRBD1. CDR3 size: 15 residues. The germline V gene has CDR1 SNHLY and CDR2 FYNNEI.

This clonotype was seen a few times. CDR3 residues: CASSIRQGATNEKLFF. CDR3 DNA: TGTGCCAGCAGCATCCGACAGGGAGCAACTAATGAAAAACTGTTTTTT. The rearrangement links TRBV11-1 to TRBJ1-4; 7 bases agree with TRBD1. Per the germline V gene, CDR1 is SGHAT and CDR2 is FQDESV (reference sequence). V lost 5 bases and J lost 0; bases outside the gene matches: 6. The CDR3 extends over 16 amino acids. Full variable domain (rest looked up from reference TRBV11-1 and TRBJ1-4): EAEVAQSPRYKITEKSQAVAFWCDPISGHATLYWYRQILGQGPELLVQFQDESVVDDSQLPKDRFSAERLKGVDSTLKIQPAELGDSAMYLCASSIRQGATNEKLFFGSGTQLSVL.